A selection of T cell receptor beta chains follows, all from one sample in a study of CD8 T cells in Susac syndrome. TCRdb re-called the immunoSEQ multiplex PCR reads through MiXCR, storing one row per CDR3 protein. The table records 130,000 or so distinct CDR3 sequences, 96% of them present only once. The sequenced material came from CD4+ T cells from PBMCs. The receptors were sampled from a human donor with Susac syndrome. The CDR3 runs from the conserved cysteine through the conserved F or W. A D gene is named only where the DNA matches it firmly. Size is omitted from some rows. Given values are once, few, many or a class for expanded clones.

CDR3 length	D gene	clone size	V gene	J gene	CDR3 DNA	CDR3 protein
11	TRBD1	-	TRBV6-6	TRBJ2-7	TGTGCATCAGGGGGTTCCTACGAGCAGTACTTC	CASGGSYEQYF
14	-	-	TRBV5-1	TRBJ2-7	TGCGCCAGCAGAGAAGCGGTGTCCGCGAGTGAGCAGTACTTC	CASREAVSASEQYF
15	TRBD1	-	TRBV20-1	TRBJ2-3	TGCAGTGCTAGAGGGCAGGGGGCTAGCACAGATACGCAGTATTTT	CSARGQGASTDTQYF
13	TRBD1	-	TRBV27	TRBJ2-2	TGTGCCAGCATGCGACAGGGGGCCGGGGAGCTGTTTTTT	CASMRQGAGELFF
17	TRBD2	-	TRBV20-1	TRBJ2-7	TGCAGTGCTACCCCGGGACTAGCGGGAGGGCCGGGTAAAGTGCAGTACTTC	CSATPGLAGGPGKVQYF
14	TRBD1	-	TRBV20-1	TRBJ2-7	TGCAGTGCTACCCTCCGGGACAGGATATACGAGCAGTACTTC	CSATLRDRIYEQYF
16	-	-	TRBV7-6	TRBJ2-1	TGTGCCAGCAGCTTAGATCTCGACAGGCCATACAATGAGCAGTTCTTC	CASSLDLDRPYNEQFF
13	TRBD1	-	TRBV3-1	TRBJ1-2	TGTGCCAGCAGCCAACCCCGGGACAGTGGCTACACCTTC	CASSQPRDSGYTF
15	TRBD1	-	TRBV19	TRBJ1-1	TGTGCCAGTAGTGACCCAGGGACAGGGAACACTGAAGCTTTCTTT	CASSDPGTGNTEAFF
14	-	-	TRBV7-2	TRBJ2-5	TGTGCCAGCAGCCCGACTAGGATGCAAGAGACCCAGTACTTC	CASSPTRMQETQYF
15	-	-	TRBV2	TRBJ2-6	TGTGCCAGTGCTAGGGAGAGTACTGGGGCCAACGTCCTGACTTTC	CASARESTGANVLTF
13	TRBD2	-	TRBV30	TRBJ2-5	TGTGCCTGGAGTCTAGCGGGCCCAGAGACCCAGTACTTC	CAWSLAGPETQYF
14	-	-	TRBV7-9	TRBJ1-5	TGTGCCAGCAGCGCCCTCTTTAGCAATCAGCCCCAGCATTTT	CASSALFSNQPQHF
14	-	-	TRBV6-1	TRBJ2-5	TGTGCCAGCAGCCAAGCGGGCCAAAAAGAGACCCAGTACTTC	CASSQAGQKETQYF
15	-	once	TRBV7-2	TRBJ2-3	TGTGCCAGCAGCTTAAGGGGAGTAGGGACAAATACGCAGTATTTT	CASSLRGVGTNTQYF
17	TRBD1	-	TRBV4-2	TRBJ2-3	TGTGCCAGCAGCCAAGAGGGGACAGGGGGGACCACAGATACGCAGTATTTT	CASSQEGTGGTTDTQYF
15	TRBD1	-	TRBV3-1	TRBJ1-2	TGTGCCAGCAGCCCCCGGACAGGGGGCGGCTATGGCTACACCTTC	CASSPRTGGGYGYTF
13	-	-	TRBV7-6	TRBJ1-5	TGTGCCAGCAACCGGGGGCCTAATCAGCCCCAGCATTTT	CASNRGPNQPQHF
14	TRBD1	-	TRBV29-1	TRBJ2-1	TGCAGCGTCAACTCGGGACAGGGGAAAAATGAGCAGTTCTTC	CSVNSGQGKNEQFF
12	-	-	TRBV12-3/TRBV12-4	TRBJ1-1	TGTGCCAGCAGGCAAAAGGGGACTGAAGCTTTCTTT	CASRQKGTEAFF
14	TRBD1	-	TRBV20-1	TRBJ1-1	TGCAGTGCTAGACCGGGACAGGGGAAGACTGAAGCTTTCTTT	CSARPGQGKTEAFF
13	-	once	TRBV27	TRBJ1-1	TGTGCCAGCAGTTTTAATTCGGGGACTGAAGCTTTCTTT	CASSFNSGTEAFF
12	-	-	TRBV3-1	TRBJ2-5	TGTGCCAGCAGCCAAGTCGGAGAGACCCAGTACTTC	CASSQVGETQYF
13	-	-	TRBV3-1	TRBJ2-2	TGTGCCAGCAGCCTATTGAGGGCCCGGGAGCTGTTTTTT	CASSLLRARELFF
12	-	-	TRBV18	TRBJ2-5	TGTGCCAGCTCAATGAGGGAAGAGACCCAGTACTTC	CASSMREETQYF
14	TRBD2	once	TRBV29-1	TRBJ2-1	TGCAGCGTTGGGAAGGGGACTAGGCCGAATGAGCAGTTCTTC	CSVGKGTRPNEQFF
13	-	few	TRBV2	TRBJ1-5	TGTGCCAGCAGTGAGGAGCGGAATCAGCCCCAGCATTTT	CASSEERNQPQHF
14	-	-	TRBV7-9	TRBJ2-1	TGTGCCAGCAGCTCTACCAGCTCCTACAATGAGCAGTTCTTC	CASSSTSSYNEQFF
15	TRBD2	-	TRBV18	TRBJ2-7	TGTGCCAGCTCACCAGGTTCGGCGGGAGTTGTCGAGCAGTACTTC	CASSPGSAGVVEQYF
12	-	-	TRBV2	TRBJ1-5	TGTGCCAGCAGCCCAGGGCCACGGCCCCAGCATTTT	CASSPGPRPQHF
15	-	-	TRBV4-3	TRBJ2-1	TGCGCCAGCAGCCTTTGGGGAGCCTTAGGGAATGAGCAGTTCTTC	CASSLWGALGNEQFF
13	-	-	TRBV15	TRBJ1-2	TGTGCCACCAGCAAACAGGGAAGCTATGGCTACACCTTC	CATSKQGSYGYTF
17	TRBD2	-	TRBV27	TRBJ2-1	TGTGCCAGCAGTATTCTCCAACTAGCGGGAGGCCCCAATGAGCAGTTCTTC	CASSILQLAGGPNEQFF
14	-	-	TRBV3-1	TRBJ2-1	TGTGCCAGCAGCAGAGGGTTCTCCTACAATGAGCAGTTCTTC	CASSRGFSYNEQFF
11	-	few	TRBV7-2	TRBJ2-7	TGTGCCAGCAGCTCGAACTACGAGCAGTACTTC	CASSSNYEQYF
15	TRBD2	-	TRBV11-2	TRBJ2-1	TGTGCCAGCAAGCTAATAGCGGGCTCCTACAATGAGCAGTTCTTC	CASKLIAGSYNEQFF
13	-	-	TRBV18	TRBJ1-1	TGTGCCAGCTCACCGGGCAGGGTAGCAGAAGCTTTCTTT	CASSPGRVAEAFF
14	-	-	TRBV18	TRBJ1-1	TGTGCCAGCTCACGACAGAGCCTGAACACTGAAGCTTTCTTT	CASSRQSLNTEAFF